One sample yielded the 5 T cell receptor beta chains listed below, sequenced in a study of cytomegalovirus exposure and HLA in healthy donors (dated by TCRdb to the late 2010s). The library came from the immunoSEQ multiplex PCR assay. For the multiplex PCR, a mixture combining 60 forward primers for TCR Vbeta segments and 13 reverse primers for TCR Jbeta segments was used. Entries here come from immuneACCESS through TCRdb and include only in-frame sequences with V and J called. Some clones fail to appear in such tables; in the studies checked, an unresolved V gene covers under half of the shortfall, and the cause of the remainder is unknown. This sample lists 99,000 or so clones; approximately 80% were detected once. The ten most abundant clones make up 3% to 4% of the sample. What was sequenced was PBMCs. These receptors came from a female donor in good health and CMV-seropositive.

The rearrangement uses TRBV28 and TRBJ1-2; possible D gene TRBD1, 5 bases. Deletions cut 2 bases from V and 3 bases from J, with 16 bases between. The CDR3 covers 16 residues. The V gene's germline CDR1 is MDHEN and CDR2 SYDVKM. The CDR3 is CASSLRGKQAYYGYTF. For the CDR3, the DNA is TGTGCCAGCAGTTTACGAGGAAAACAGGCCTACTATGGCTACACCTTC.

This chain uses TRBV27 with TRBJ2-1; 13 nucleotides match TRBD2. Germline V CDR1 and CDR2: MNHEY, SMNVEV (reference sequence). J was trimmed by 7 bases and V by 3 bases; bases with no gene match: 6. The CDR3 is made up of 16 amino acids. This CDR3 reads CASSLPGLAGKNEQFF. In DNA form, the CDR3 reads TGTGCCAGCAGTTTGCCGGGACTAGCGGGAAAAAATGAGCAGTTCTTC.

V gene TRBV7-3 combines with J gene TRBJ2-1; 8 nucleotides agree with TRBD2. The CDR3 runs to 13 residues. The junction had 7 bases not matched to a gene; V was cut back by 8 bases and J by 7 bases. Germline V gene lookup returns CDR1 SGHTA and CDR2 FQGTGA. CDR3 sequence: CASGTGGGNEQFF. CDR3 nucleotide sequence: TGTGCCAGCGGGACGGGAGGGGGAAATGAGCAGTTCTTC.

This clone has a single count. The chain has TRBV7-9 and TRBJ2-7; D remains unclear. Germline CDR1 SEHNR, CDR2 FQNEAQ (reference sequence). Trimming left V 5 bases short and J 4 bases short, with 9 bases between. The CDR3 has 12 residues. CDR3 protein: CASSPPTYEQYF. DNA for the CDR3: TGTGCCAGCAGCCCTCCGACTTACGAGCAGTACTTC.

This clone was found a few times. The CDR3 loop is CASSIGTGITTEAFF. DNA for the CDR3: TGTGCCAGTAGTATTGGGACAGGGATAACAACTGAAGCTTTCTTT. The rearrangement joins TRBV19 to TRBJ1-1; the match to TRBD1 covers 9 bases. V gave up 3 bases and J gave up 5 bases; unmatched junction bases: 7. The CDR3 is made up of 15 amino acids. From germline, CDR1 is LNHDA and CDR2 SQIVND (reference sequence).